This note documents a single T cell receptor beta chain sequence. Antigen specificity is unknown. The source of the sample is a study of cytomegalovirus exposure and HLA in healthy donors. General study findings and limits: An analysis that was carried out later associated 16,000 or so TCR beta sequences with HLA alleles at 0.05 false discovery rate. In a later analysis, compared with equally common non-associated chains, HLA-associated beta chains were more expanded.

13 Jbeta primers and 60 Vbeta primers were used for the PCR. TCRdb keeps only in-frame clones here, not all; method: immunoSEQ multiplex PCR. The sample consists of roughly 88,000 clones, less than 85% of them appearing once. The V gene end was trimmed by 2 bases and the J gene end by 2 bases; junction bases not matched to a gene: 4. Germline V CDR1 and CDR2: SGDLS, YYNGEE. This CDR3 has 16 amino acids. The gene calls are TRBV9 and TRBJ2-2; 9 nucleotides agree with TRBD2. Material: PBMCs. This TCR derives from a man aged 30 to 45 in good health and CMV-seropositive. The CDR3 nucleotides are TGTGCCAGCAGCGTTAGCGGGGGCCCTAACACCGGGGAGCTGTTTTTT. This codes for CASSVSGGPNTGELFF.